The rows below give T cell receptor beta chains drawn from one sample of a study of blood T cell repertoires in COVID-19. Sequencing was performed with immunoSEQ multiplex PCR; in TCRdb, only in-frame clones are kept and a portion is missing. The sample yields some 490,000 clones, less than 90% seen once. The sample consisted of PBMCs or T cells enriched from blood (not recorded which). The receptors were sampled from a woman aged 55-69 years who had recovered from COVID-19. Both conserved end residues are part of each CDR3. The D gene is left open where the match is weak. Some rows have no size entry. The others give once, few or many, or a class for an expanded clone.

j_call clone_size d_call v_call cdr3_nt cdr3_aa
TRBJ1-2 . TRBD1 TRBV25-1 TGTGCCAGCAGTGAAGGGGGACAGGGGTACGGCTACACCTTC CASSEGGQGYGYTF
TRBJ2-1 few TRBD2 TRBV30 TGTGCCTGGAACGGCGGGGGGATCAACAATGAGCAGTTCTTC CAWNGGGINNEQFF
TRBJ2-5 . . TRBV29-1 TGCAGCGTTGGCTTCAGGGAAGAGACCCAGTACTTC CSVGFREETQYF
TRBJ1-4 . . TRBV6-1 TGTGCCAGCAGTGAAGCCGGGGTTGGGGAAAAACTGTTTTTT CASSEAGVGEKLFF
TRBJ1-6 . TRBD1 TRBV5-6 TGTGCCAGTACCAGGGGGATGGGTTCACCCCTCCACTTT CASTRGMGSPLHF
TRBJ1-2 . . TRBV29-1 TGCAGGGTCGACGGGAACTATGGCTACACCTTC CRVDGNYGYTF
TRBJ1-2 . . TRBV29-1 TGCAGCGTTGGCCAGGGCTATGGCTACACCTTC CSVGQGYGYTF
TRBJ2-7 once TRBD1 TRBV7-9 TGTGCCAGCGGTAGACAGGGGGCGGAAGTCTCCTACGAGCAGTACTTC CASGRQGAEVSYEQYF
TRBJ1-5 . TRBD1 TRBV6-5 TGTGCCAGCAGTTACCCCCGGACAGGGAGCGATCAGCCCCAGCATTTT CASSYPRTGSDQPQHF
TRBJ2-5 . . TRBV9 TGTGCCAGCAGCGTTGGAGGGGTACAAAAGACCCAGTACTTC CASSVGGVQKTQYF
TRBJ2-1 . . TRBV12-5 TGTGCTAGTAGTATACTTAACAGAAATGAGCAGTTCTTC CASSILNRNEQFF
TRBJ1-6 . . TRBV27 TGTGCCAGCAGTTCGAAGCGGATTAGAAATTCACCCCTCCACTTT CASSSKRIRNSPLHF
TRBJ2-1 . . TRBV27 TGTGCCAGCAGTTTGAGGGCACCGGGAAGCGGCGACAATGAGCAGTTCTTC CASSLRAPGSGDNEQFF
TRBJ2-7 . . TRBV30 TGTGCCTGGAGTGTGGGACTTCCCTACGAGCAGTACTTC CAWSVGLPYEQYF
TRBJ2-1 . TRBD2 TRBV2 TGTGCCAGCAGACGGACTAGCGGGGGGTATGAGCAGTTCTTC CASRRTSGGYEQFF
TRBJ1-1 . . TRBV12-3/TRBV12-4 TGTGCCAGCTGCTTGGAGGGGAACACTGAAGCTTTCTTT CASCLEGNTEAFF
TRBJ1-5 . . TRBV2 TGTGCCAGCAGTGATGACAGCCTTGGCAATCAGCCCCAGCATTTT CASSDDSLGNQPQHF
TRBJ2-7 . TRBD1 TRBV12-5 TGTGCTAGTGGTTTGGTGGGACAGCAAGACTACGAGCAGTACTTC CASGLVGQQDYEQYF
TRBJ1-6 . . TRBV6-4 TGTGCCAGCTCTCCTTCCGGCTCCTATAATTCACCCCTCCACTTT CASSPSGSYNSPLHF
TRBJ2-4 . . TRBV5-4 TGTGCCAGCAGCTTGAAAGCAGGGGACGATAACAAAAACATTCAGTACTTC CASSLKAGDDNKNIQYF
TRBJ1-5 . . TRBV4-1 TGCGCCAGCAGCCAAGACCGCGATCAGCCCCAGCATTTT CASSQDRDQPQHF
TRBJ2-1 . . TRBV11-3 TGTGCCAGCAGCTTAGATGGGGGCGGAGTCTACAATGAGCAGTTCTTC CASSLDGGGVYNEQFF
TRBJ2-6 . . TRBV5-4 TGTGCCAGCAGCTTGGGAGGCGCTGGGGCCAACGTCCTGACTTTC CASSLGGAGANVLTF
TRBJ2-5 . . TRBV29-1 TGCAGCGTTGCGGAGGGGACAGTTTTATTTGCAGGGGAGGAGACCCAGTACTTC CSVAEGTVLFAGEETQYF
TRBJ1-1 once . TRBV11-2 TGTGCCAGCAGCTCCTCCGACAGGCAGAACACTGAAGCTTTCTTT CASSSSDRQNTEAFF
TRBJ2-2 . . TRBV5-1 TGCGCCAGCAGCTTGGCCTCGGTTCCCGGGGAGCTGTTTTTT CASSLASVPGELFF
TRBJ2-7 . . TRBV3-1/TRBV3-2 TGTGCCAGCAGCCAGACACTCCAAAGCTCCTACGAGCAGTACTTC CASSQTLQSSYEQYF
TRBJ1-3 . . TRBV2 TGTGCCAGCAGCTTACAGGGCTCTGGAAACACCATATATTTT CASSLQGSGNTIYF
TRBJ2-3 . . TRBV3-1/TRBV3-2 TGTGCCAGCAGCCAAGGCAGACAAACACTCGATACGCAGTATTTT CASSQGRQTLDTQYF
TRBJ1-1 . . TRBV10-3 TGTGCCATCAGTGTAAATTCTAACACTGAAGCTTTCTTT CAISVNSNTEAFF
TRBJ1-4 few . TRBV3-1/TRBV3-2 TGTGCCAGCAGCTTGGGGGGGTCCAATGAAAAACTGTTTTTT CASSLGGSNEKLFF
TRBJ2-3 . . TRBV6-2/TRBV6-3 TGTGCCAGCAGTAACTCAGCGGATACGCAGTATTTT CASSNSADTQYF
TRBJ1-5 . . TRBV24-1 TGTGCCACCAGTCGGGGGGTAGGCAATCAGCCCCAGCATTTT CATSRGVGNQPQHF
TRBJ2-6 . TRBD1 TRBV5-1 TGCGCCAGCAGCCGCAGAGGACAGGGCGGCGGAGGGGCCAACGTCCTGACTTTC CASSRRGQGGGGANVLTF
TRBJ2-2 . TRBD2 TRBV6-1 TGTGCCAGCAGCGAAGCGGGGGGGTTCACCGGGGAGCTGTTTTTT CASSEAGGFTGELFF
TRBJ1-1 . TRBD1 TRBV12-3/TRBV12-4 TGTGCCAGCAGGAGTACAGGGGCTGAAGCTTTCTTT CASRSTGAEAFF
TRBJ1-6 . . TRBV20-1 TGCAGTGCTAGTGGGGGGCAAGGGGCCTATAATTCACCCCTCCACTTT CSASGGQGAYNSPLHF
TRBJ2-6 . . TRBV6-6 TGTGCCAGCAGTTACCCAACGGCGGGTGGGGCCAACGTCCTGACTTTC CASSYPTAGGANVLTF
TRBJ1-1 . . TRBV7-2 TGTGCCAGCAGCTTAGTAGGGACACATAACACTGAAGCTTTCTTT CASSLVGTHNTEAFF
TRBJ1-2 . TRBD1 TRBV24-1 TGTGCCACCAGTGAAACAGGGGCAGCCTATGGCTACACCTTC CATSETGAAYGYTF
TRBJ2-3 . . TRBV4-1 TGCGCCAGCAACCCAAAGAGATCCCAAACGATACAGACAGATACGCAGTATTTT CASNPKRSQTIQTDTQYF
TRBJ2-7 . . TRBV29-1 TGCAGCGTTGCGGGACTCTACGAGCAGTACTTC CSVAGLYEQYF
TRBJ2-5 once TRBD1 TRBV3-1/TRBV3-2 TGTGCCAGCCGCAGACAGGGCCAAGAGACCCAGTACTTC CASRRQGQETQYF
TRBJ2-5 . . TRBV3-1/TRBV3-2 TGTGCCAGCAGCCAATGGCTCACCCAAGAGACCCAGTACTTC CASSQWLTQETQYF